This TCR beta chain was recorded in a study of siplizumab effects on memory and regulatory T cells. Assays covered approximately 100,000 TCR templates per sample. Only in-frame clones appear in the TCRdb table, and some are missing; sequencing was by immunoSEQ multiplex PCR. The sample includes 90,000 to 95,000 clones, over 85% of them seen just once. Notes on this clone: The antigen remains unidentified.

Overall study findings and caveats: With siplizumab, mappable alloreactive CD4+ clones averaged about 70% Treg-derived, versus around 27% in controls. Many proliferating CD4+ or CD8+ clones remained unclassified. Roughly 75-95% of them could not be assigned either a naive or a memory phenotype. Contribution to the alloresponse seemed major for naive T cells, which also seemed more diverse than memory cells.

Germline V gene sequence: CDR1 MNHEY, CDR2 SMNVEV (reference sequence). Trimming took off 3 bases at V and 4 bases at J, with 12 bases between the two ends. The CDR3 contains 14 residues. The sequence was collected from a human donor in good health. The sequenced sample was CD8+ T cells sorted from blood. The chain has TRBV27 and TRBJ1-1; D is ambiguous. In nucleotides, the CDR3 is TGTGCCAGCAGTTTGGGAGGGTCGGGCACTGAAGCTTTCTTT. It yields the protein CASSLGGSGTEAFF.